This TCR beta chain was recorded in a study of graft-versus-host responses after intestinal transplantation. TCRdb's table, derived via immunoSEQ multiplex PCR, lists solely in-frame clones and lacks some. The sample comprises about 45,000 clones, 91% of which are singletons, and about 4.6% rests with the top ten. The CDR3 has 16 amino acids. Looked up from germline, CDR1 is SGHRS and CDR2 is YFSETQ. Trimming cost V 7 bases and J 2 bases; bases outside gene matches: 11. The sequencing here drew on PBMCs, taken 524 days after transplant. This sequence joins TRBV5-1 and TRBJ1-2, with 10 bases aligning to TRBD1. This TCR was sampled from a human patient who received an intestinal transplant, so some T cells may come from the graft donor. The CDR3 is CASLPFPGQGNYGYTF. CDR3 coding DNA: TGCGCCAGCCTCCCCTTTCCGGGACAGGGGAACTATGGCTACACCTTC. The complete variable domain, with remaining parts taken from reference TRBV5-1 and TRBJ1-2, reads KAGVTQTPRYLIKTRGQQVTLSCSPISGHRSVSWYQQTPGQGLQFLFEYFSETQRNKGNFPGRFSGRQFSNSRSEMNVSTLELGDSALYLCASLPFPGQGNYGYTFGSGTRLTVV.